Below, one TCR beta chain is given with its context. This record comes from a study of sequential checkpoint blockade in melanoma. Study details: Patients were randomized 1:1 to nivolumab-then-ipilimumab or ipilimumab-then-nivolumab first-line. Maintenance nivolumab came after either treatment sequence.

Profiling relied on immunoSEQ multiplex PCR, and the TCRdb table lists in-frame clones only, not all of them. The sample has about 14,000 clones, approximately 79% seen once; the top ten hold approximately 55%. Per germline, CDR1 MGHRA and CDR2 YSYEKL. The CDR3 covers 16 residues. V was pared by 2 bases and J by 7 bases, with 15 bases between. Treatment given: randomized to nivolumab then ipilimumab (arm A) or the reverse (arm B). The TCR originated in a human patient with melanoma. Some clones in this sample may be carry-over from other donors' samples. V is TRBV4-1 and J is TRBJ1-6, with D uncertain. Specimen: CD8+ T cells sorted from blood (inferred from file names), collected from a patient given nivolumab and ipilimumab in sequence. The DNA for the CDR3 is TGCGCCAGCAGCCAACCCCGGACGGGATCGAATTCACCCCTCCACTTT. This codes for CASSQPRTGSNSPLHF.